A single sample is the source of the 9 T cell receptor beta chains below, sequenced in a study of T cell repertoires in cytomegalovirus infection. Each CDR3 protein gets one entry after TCRdb re-called the reads with MiXCR. The profile shows approximately 100,000 distinct CDR3 sequences, roughly 39% of them singletons. Antigens for these TCRs are unknown. The sequencing used CD8+ T cells from cultured PBMCs, collected from culture after CMV antigen stimulation. The receptor source for this set is a human donor in good health (CMV status not recorded). Some clones in this sample may be carry-over from other donors' samples.

This chain uses TRBV4-1 with TRBJ2-1; tentatively, D is TRBD1 (5 bases). Trimming took off 1 base at V and 9 bases at J, with 16 bases between the two ends. This CDR3 comprises 15 residues. Germline V gene lookup returns CDR1 MGHRA and CDR2 YSYEKL. The CDR3 DNA follows: TGCGCCAGCAGCCAAGGGGCAGGGAACATGGTTGAGCAGTTCTTC. Translation: CASSQGAGNMVEQFF.

The J gene is TRBJ2-3, the V gene TRBV20-1; 9 bases fit TRBD2. Germline loops: CDR1 DFQATT, CDR2 SNEGSKA (reference sequence). V was pared by 3 bases and J by 2 bases, with 9 bases of the junction left unmatched. The CDR3 loop spans 16 amino acids. CDR3 bases: TGCAGTGCTAGCTCCGAAGCGGGGGGAAACACAGATACGCAGTATTTT. Translating gives CSASSEAGGNTDTQYF.

There are many counts of this clonotype. The junction differs from germline at one of its ends, possibly a read error. The chain has TRBV7-8 and TRBJ2-1, with a possible D match to TRBD1 (6 bases). The V gene's germline CDR1 is SGHVS and CDR2 FQNEAQ. There are 16 residues in the CDR3. The CDR3 DNA reads as TGTGCCAGCAGCCCAGAACGGGACAACGGAATAAGTCCTGGGCTCTTC. Amino acid sequence: CASSPERDNGISPGLF.

This chain connects TRBV6-6 to TRBJ1-2; D unclear. V lost 2 bases and J 3 bases, leaving 10 bases between the germline ends. CDR3 size: 14 residues. Germline V gene sequence: CDR1 MNHNY, CDR2 SVGAGI (reference sequence). In DNA form, the CDR3 reads TGTGCCAGCAGTTACACGAACGTCGACTATGGCTACACCTTC. Encoded protein: CASSYTNVDYGYTF.

V usage is TRBV4-1 and J usage is TRBJ1-5; TRBD1 matches at 7 bases. This CDR3 has 13 residues. V trimming: 4 bases; J trimming: 4 bases; junction bases outside the gene matches: 1. The germline V gene encodes CDR1 MGHRA and CDR2 YSYEKL. The DNA for the CDR3 is TGCGCCAGCAGCCGGGGACAGAATCAGCCCCAGCATTTT. Residues: CASSRGQNQPQHF.

As to this clonotype: This may stem from a read error, because a much larger clone lies one nucleotide away. The chain joins TRBV28 to TRBJ1-5; perhaps TRBD1 as D (5 bases). V dropped 7 bases and J dropped 1 base, with 14 bases sitting between them. CDR3 length: 15 residues. The germline gives CDR1 MDHEN, CDR2 SYDVKM. CDR3 nucleotides: TGTGCCAGCAATTCGTCGGGGGTAAGCAATCAGCCCCAGCATTTT. It specifies CASNSSGVSNQPQHF.

The rearrangement uses TRBV7-9 and TRBJ1-4; weak D call: TRBD1 (5 bases). The CDR3 is 12 amino acids. Trimming stripped 6 bases from V and 4 bases from J, with 6 bases between. Looked up from germline, CDR1 is SEHNR and CDR2 is FQNEAQ (reference sequence). CDR3: CASRGDNEKLFF. DNA of the CDR3: TGTGCCAGCAGGGGGGATAATGAAAAACTGTTTTTT. Supplemented by reference TRBV7-9 and TRBJ1-4, the full variable domain reads DTGVSQNPRHKITKRGQNVTFRCDPISEHNRLYWYRQTLGQGPEFLTYFQNEAQLEKSRLLSDRFSAERPKGSFSTLEIQRTEQGDSAMYLCASRGDNEKLFFGSGTQLSVL.

This chain uses TRBV11-2 with TRBJ2-1, with D hard to call. The CDR3 extends over 15 amino acids. V was shortened by 4 bases and J by 1 base, with 11 bases between the two germline ends. Germline lookup yields CDR1 SGHAT and CDR2 FQNNGV. The CDR3 DNA reads TGTGCCAGCAGCTCCAATATGGGATCCTACAATGAGCAGTTCTTC. Its protein is CASSSNMGSYNEQFF.

The chain combines TRBV9 with TRBJ2-3; D might be TRBD1 or TRBD2, each matching 6 bases. V lost 4 bases and J lost 2, with 20 bases in between. Germline V gene lookup returns CDR1 SGDLS and CDR2 YYNGEE. The CDR3 runs 17 residues. This CDR3 reads CASSPLGGAGFTDTQYF. CDR3 in DNA: TGTGCCAGCAGCCCCCTAGGGGGTGCGGGGTTCACAGATACGCAGTATTTT.